The 31 T cell receptor beta chains in this list originate from one sample, sequenced in a study of CD8 T cells in Susac syndrome. It was with random hexamers that about 0.45 to 1 ug RNA was reverse transcribed. TCRdb analysed the immunoSEQ multiplex PCR reads with MiXCR anew, one entry per CDR3 protein. The sample lists some 190,000 distinct CDR3 sequences; about 95% were seen once. The sequencing input was CD4+ T cells from PBMCs. The receptors were gathered from a human donor in good health.

CDR3 amino acids: CSARDPGASGIPDTQYF. The CDR3 nucleotides are TGCAGTGCTAGAGACCCCGGGGCTAGCGGGATCCCAGATACGCAGTATTTT. The rearrangement links TRBV20-1 to TRBJ2-3; TRBD2 aligns across 9 bases. The J segment lost 4 bases and the V segment lost 0 bases, leaving 11 bases of the junction unmatched. Germline V gene lookup returns CDR1 DFQATT and CDR2 SNEGSKA (reference sequence). This CDR3 is built from 17 residues.

The V gene is TRBV5-4, the J gene TRBJ1-2; 8 bases line up with TRBD1. Losses at the gene ends were 3 bases for V and 6 bases for J; bases not matched to a gene: 4. CDR1 SGHNT and CDR2 YYREEE come from the germline V gene (reference sequence). This CDR3 region has 13 residues. CDR3 DNA: TGTGCCAGCAGCTACGGACAGGGTCATGGCTACACCTTC. This sequence encodes CASSYGQGHGYTF. Full variable domain (remainder filled in from reference TRBV5-4 and TRBJ1-2): ETGVTQSPTHLIKTRGQQVTLRCSSQSGHNTVSWYQQALGQGPQFIFQYYREEENGRGNFPPRFSGLQFPNYSSELNVNALELDDSALYLCASSYGQGHGYTFGSGTRLTVV.

The chain carries TRBV12-3 or TRBV12-4 and TRBJ2-2; possibly TRBD1 or TRBD2 for D (5 bases each). The CDR3 has 14 residues. Trimming pared 6 bases from V and 2 bases from J, leaving 10 bases between. In DNA form, the CDR3 reads TGTGCCAGCAGCAGGGACGGAAACACCGGGGAGCTGTTTTTT. This gives the protein CASSRDGNTGELFF.

V is TRBV29-1 and J is TRBJ2-1; the D call may be TRBD1 or TRBD2 (7 bases each). Germline assignment: CDR1 SQVTM and CDR2 ANQGSEA. The germline V and J ends were trimmed by 7 bases and 6 bases, with 16 bases remaining between them. This CDR3 is built from 13 residues. The CDR3 DNA reads as TGCAGCGCACGACAGGGAGGGGGCAATGAGCAGTTCTTC. It encodes CSARQGGGNEQFF.

The chain couples TRBV27 to TRBJ1-6, with TRBD1 as a possible D gene (6 bases). This CDR3 is built from 15 residues. CDR1 and CDR2 from the germline V gene are MNHEY and SMNVEV (reference sequence). V dropped 2 bases and J dropped 5 bases, with 10 bases sitting between them. In DNA, the CDR3 is TGTGCCAGCAGTTTAAGGAGACAGGATAATTCACCCCTCCACTTT. The encoded protein is CASSLRRQDNSPLHF.

V is TRBV29-1 and J is TRBJ1-2; possibly TRBD1 for D (6 bases). In germline, CDR1 is SQVTM, CDR2 ANQGSEA. The CDR3 length is 11 residues. Trimming shortened V by 5 bases and J by 3 bases, and 7 bases separated the two germline ends. CDR3 in DNA: TGCAGCGTTTCAGGGGACTATGGCTACACCTTC. It translates to CSVSGDYGYTF.

This clonotype was observed once. The J gene is TRBJ2-1, the V gene TRBV7-2, with 8 bases that match TRBD2. CDR3 length: 14 residues. Looked up from germline, CDR1 is SGHTA and CDR2 is FQGNSA. V was pared by 0 bases and J by 6 bases, with 1 base of the junction left unmatched. The CDR3 bases are TGTGCCAGCAGCTTAGCCGGGACTAGCAATGAGCAGTTCTTC. Encoded protein: CASSLAGTSNEQFF.

The chain couples TRBV12-3 or TRBV12-4 to TRBJ2-1; maybe TRBD1 (5 bases). V lost 3 bases and J lost 10, with 10 bases in between. The CDR3 extends over 12 amino acids. The CDR3 here is CASSLLRGEQFF. The CDR3 DNA sequence: TGTGCCAGCAGTTTGCTTAGGGGCGAGCAGTTCTTC.

A few counts support this clonotype. The chain uses TRBV19 and TRBJ2-3; possibly TRBD2 for D (5 bases). The CDR3 sequence is 13 residues long. Germline V gives CDR1 LNHDA, CDR2 SQIVND (reference sequence). V lost 4 bases, J lost 0 bases, and 5 bases lay in between. This CDR3 reads CASSSGSTDTQYF. The CDR3 nucleotides read TGTGCCAGTAGTAGCGGGAGCACAGATACGCAGTATTTT.

The rearrangement joins TRBV30 to TRBJ1-1; no firm D call. CDR1 GTSNPN and CDR2 SVGIG come from the germline V gene (reference sequence). Trimming took 1 base from V and 3 from J, leaving 9 bases between them. This CDR3 comprises 13 residues. For the CDR3, the DNA is TGTGCCTGGAGTGACAGACTTTACACTGAAGCTTTCTTT. It is translated as CAWSDRLYTEAFF.

The genes are TRBV12-3 or TRBV12-4 and TRBJ2-3; D is perhaps TRBD2 (6 bases). V dropped 5 bases and J dropped 2 bases, with 14 bases sitting between them. The CDR3 has 15 amino acids. The CDR3 reads CASSPRGLLTDTQYF. CDR3 DNA: TGTGCCAGCAGTCCCCGGGGACTCCTCACAGATACGCAGTATTTT.

The chain recombines TRBV6-5 with TRBJ2-4, with 10 bases fitting TRBD2. The CDR3 has 13 residues. CDR1 and CDR2 (germline): MNHEY, SVGAGI. V lost 6 bases to trimming and J lost 9 bases; unmatched junction nucleotides: 5. The CDR3 DNA is TGTGCCAGCAGGGATAGCGGGGGGTTCATTCAGTACTTC. This codes for CASRDSGGFIQYF.

The chain uses TRBV18 and TRBJ2-7, with 12 bases aligning to TRBD2. CDR1 and CDR2 (germline): KGHSH, LQKENI. V lost 8 bases and J lost 5; bases outside the gene matches: 10. This CDR3 contains 15 residues. The CDR3 DNA reads as TGTGCCAGCCGTTTGACTAGCGGGAGTCTTGACGAGCAGTACTTC. The encoded protein is CASRLTSGSLDEQYF.

J is TRBJ2-2 and V is TRBV4-3; 11 bases map to TRBD2. This CDR3 has 16 amino acids. In germline, CDR1 is LGHNA, CDR2 YSLEER. Unmatched junction bases numbered 5, after V lost 6 bases and J lost 2 bases. CDR3 residues: CASRPGLADNTGELFF. For the CDR3, the DNA is TGCGCCAGCAGACCGGGACTAGCGGACAACACCGGGGAGCTGTTTTTT.

This chain links TRBV20-1 with TRBJ2-7; TRBD2 is a possible D gene (5 bases). This CDR3 region has 14 residues. V was trimmed by 3 bases and J by 2 bases, leaving 14 bases between them. The germline gives CDR1 DFQATT, CDR2 SNEGSKA (reference sequence). This chain's CDR3 is CSASCWTPPYEQYF. The CDR3, as DNA: TGCAGTGCTAGCTGCTGGACTCCCCCCTACGAGCAGTACTTC.

In nucleotides, the CDR3 is TGTGCCAGCAGTGAATCCCTATCAGACTGGCTACGCACAGATACGCAGTATTTT. This gives the protein CASSESLSDWLRTDTQYF. The chain uses TRBV2 and TRBJ2-3, with unresolved D. This CDR3 has 18 amino acids. The germline CDR1 and CDR2 sequences are SNHLY and FYNNEI. V lost 2 bases and J lost 1, with 19 bases in between.

The chain joins TRBV20-1 to TRBJ1-2, with unresolved D. V was cut by 3 bases and J by 10 bases, with 9 bases left in between. The CDR3 covers 10 residues. Germline CDR1 DFQATT, CDR2 SNEGSKA (reference sequence). The CDR3 DNA reads as TGCAGTGCTAGCGGGGAGGACTACACCTTC. This gives the protein CSASGEDYTF.

V usage is TRBV7-9 and J usage is TRBJ2-1; no clear D. V dropped 5 bases and J dropped 8 bases, with 16 bases sitting between them. The CDR3 is 14 amino acids. CDR1 and CDR2 from the germline V gene are SEHNR and FQNEAQ (reference sequence). The chain's CDR3 is CASSQGLHGDEQFF. As DNA, the CDR3 is TGTGCCAGCAGCCAAGGATTACACGGCGATGAGCAGTTCTTC.

This chain uses TRBV20-1 with TRBJ2-3; no reliable D call. CDR3 length: 12 residues. The V end lost 2 bases, the J end lost 2 bases, and 5 bases lay between the germline ends. Germline CDR1 is DFQATT and CDR2 is SNEGSKA (reference sequence). Written as DNA, the CDR3 is TGCAGTGCTAGACGACTCACAGATACGCAGTATTTT. Its protein is CSARRLTDTQYF.

This clonotype was recorded only once. This sequence joins TRBV18 and TRBJ2-1; either TRBD1 or TRBD2 may fit D (5 bases each). Germline lookup yields CDR1 KGHSH and CDR2 LQKENI. V was pared by 6 bases and J by 2 bases, with 20 bases between. This CDR3 is 17 amino acids long. The CDR3 is CASSRFTGTETYNEQFF. DNA for the CDR3: TGTGCCAGCTCTCGTTTTACCGGGACCGAAACCTACAATGAGCAGTTCTTC.

The rearrangement joins TRBV4-2 to TRBJ1-5, with D uncertain. The CDR3 contains 18 residues. Trimming left V 0 bases short and J 4 bases short, with 19 bases between. Germline V gene sequence: CDR1 LGHNA, CDR2 YNFKEQ. CDR3 in DNA: TGTGCCAGCAGCCAAGAGGGTATCGGTACGGATGGAAATCAGCCCCAGCATTTT. As protein: CASSQEGIGTDGNQPQHF.

This clonotype was seen once. CDR3 bases: TGCGCCAGCAGCTTGGCAACCGGGACAGGGAGTGCCAATGAGCAGTTCTTC. Its protein product is CASSLATGTGSANEQFF. This sequence joins TRBV5-1 and TRBJ2-1; TRBD1 agrees at 9 bases. Looked up from germline, CDR1 is SGHRS and CDR2 is YFSETQ. The V segment lost 0 bases and the J segment 6 bases; nucleotides outside the gene matches: 10. The CDR3 length is 17 residues.

The chain employs TRBV30 and TRBJ1-2, with 7 bases fitting TRBD1. CDR1 and CDR2 (germline): GTSNPN, SVGIG (reference sequence). The CDR3 covers 11 residues. J lost 7 bases, V lost 5 bases, and 4 bases had no gene match. CDR3 DNA: TGTGCCTGGGACAGGGAGGCTGGCTACACCTTC. It is translated as CAWDREAGYTF. The full variable domain, with the rest looked up from reference TRBV30 and TRBJ1-2, is SQTIHQWPATLVQPVGSPLSLECTVEGTSNPNLYWYRQAAGRGLQLLFYSVGIGQISSEVPQNLSASRPQDRQFILSSKKLLLSDSGFYLCAWDREAGYTFGSGTRLTVV.

The chain combines TRBV4-3 with TRBJ2-1; tentative D call: TRBD2 (6 bases). The CDR3 sequence is 14 residues long. The V end was cut by 0 bases, the J end by 5 bases, with 8 bases between. Per germline, CDR1 LGHNA and CDR2 YSLEER. Here the CDR3 DNA reads TGCGCCAGCAGCCAAGAATTAGCGGACAATGAGCAGTTCTTC. This translates into CASSQELADNEQFF.

The V gene is TRBV2, the J gene TRBJ2-4; possible D gene TRBD1, 6 bases. The V gene lost 6 bases and the J gene lost 0 bases, with 15 bases spanning the gap. Germline V gives CDR1 SNHLY, CDR2 FYNNEI. This CDR3 contains 16 residues. The CDR3 DNA follows: TGTGCCAGCAGGGGATACAGGGAACTAGCCAAAAACATTCAGTACTTC. Protein sequence: CASRGYRELAKNIQYF.

The chain links TRBV4-1 to TRBJ2-3; weak D call: TRBD1 (5 bases). Germline V gives CDR1 MGHRA, CDR2 YSYEKL. The CDR3 has 17 amino acids. V lost 0 bases and J 2 bases, leaving 15 bases between the germline ends. The CDR3 sequence is CASSQDWGRINTDTQYF. In DNA, the CDR3 is TGCGCCAGCAGCCAAGATTGGGGCCGAATCAACACAGATACGCAGTATTTT.

The J gene is TRBJ2-1, the V gene TRBV29-1; 10 nucleotides align to TRBD2. The CDR3 contains 14 residues. Germline CDR1 reads SQVTM; CDR2 reads ANQGSEA. V lost 1 base and J lost 9; bases outside the gene matches: 6. The CDR3 region is CSVEASGSTGEQFF. The CDR3 coding sequence is TGCAGCGTTGAAGCTAGCGGGAGTACTGGTGAGCAGTTCTTC.

The chain uses TRBV20-1 and TRBJ2-1; tentatively, D is TRBD2 (6 bases). The V and J ends lost 0 bases and 3 bases respectively, with 12 bases between them. Germline CDR1 is DFQATT and CDR2 is SNEGSKA (reference sequence). The CDR3 spans 15 residues. CDR3 sequence reads: CSARDSSVGYNEQFF. CDR3 bases: TGCAGTGCTAGAGATTCTAGCGTAGGCTACAATGAGCAGTTCTTC.

The chain is built from TRBV2 and TRBJ2-5; 9 positions agree with TRBD1. The V and J ends lost 9 bases and 1 base, in that order; junction bases with no gene match: 3. CDR1 is SNHLY, CDR2 FYNNEI, per germline. The CDR3 totals 13 residues. CDR3 protein: CASLTGGQETQYF. CDR3 nucleotides: TGTGCCAGTCTGACAGGGGGCCAAGAGACCCAGTACTTC.

Note on this clonotype: The CDR3 end shows no conserved phenylalanine or tryptophan, and so a read error is likely. The chain uses TRBV27 and TRBJ2-2; D possibly corresponds to TRBD2 (5 bases). CDR3 length: 15 residues. The germline V gene has CDR1 MNHEY and CDR2 SMNVEV (reference sequence). V was cut by 5 bases and J by 4 bases, with 14 bases left in between. The CDR3 region is CASSTRPGSTGELFL. In DNA, the CDR3 is TGTGCCAGCAGTACCAGACCGGGATCCACCGGGGAGCTGTTTCTT.

The chain carries TRBV29-1 and TRBJ2-5, with 8 bases matching TRBD1. Per germline, CDR1 SQVTM and CDR2 ANQGSEA. J gave up 4 bases and V 6 bases, and 10 bases lay outside the gene matches. This CDR3 region has 14 residues. The CDR3 nucleotides read TGCAGCGTCGAAACTTCCGGGACAGGAGAGACCCAGTACTTC. Its translation is CSVETSGTGETQYF.